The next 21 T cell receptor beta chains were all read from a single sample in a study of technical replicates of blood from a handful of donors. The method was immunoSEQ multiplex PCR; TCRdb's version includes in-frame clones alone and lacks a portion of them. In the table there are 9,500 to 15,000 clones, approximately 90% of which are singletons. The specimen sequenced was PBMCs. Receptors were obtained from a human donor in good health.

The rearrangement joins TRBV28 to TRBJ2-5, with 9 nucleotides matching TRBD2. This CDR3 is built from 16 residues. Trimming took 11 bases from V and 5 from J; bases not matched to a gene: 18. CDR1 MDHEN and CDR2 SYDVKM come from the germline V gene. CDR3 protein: CASAGPSGVHGETQYF. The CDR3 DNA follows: TGTGCCTCAGCAGGTCCTAGCGGGGTGCACGGGGAGACCCAGTACTTC.

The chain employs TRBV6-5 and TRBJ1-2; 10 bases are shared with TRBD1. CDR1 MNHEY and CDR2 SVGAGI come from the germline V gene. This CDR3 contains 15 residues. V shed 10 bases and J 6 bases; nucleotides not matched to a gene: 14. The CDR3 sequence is CATIPQGTGAHGYTF. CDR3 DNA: TGTGCCACTATACCCCAGGGGACAGGGGCTCATGGCTACACCTTC.

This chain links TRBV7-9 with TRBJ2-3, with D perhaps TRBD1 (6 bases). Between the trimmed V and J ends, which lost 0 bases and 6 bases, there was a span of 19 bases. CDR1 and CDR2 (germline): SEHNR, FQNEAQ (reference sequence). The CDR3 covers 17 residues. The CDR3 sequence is CASSLALVQGKEDTQYF. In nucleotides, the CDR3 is TGTGCCAGCAGCTTAGCGCTGGTCCAGGGGAAGGAGGATACGCAGTATTTT. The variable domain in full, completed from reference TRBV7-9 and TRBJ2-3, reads DTGVSQNPRHKITKRGQNVTFRCDPISEHNRLYWYRQTLGQGPEFLTYFQNEAQLEKSRLLSDRFSAERPKGSFSTLEIQRTEQGDSAMYLCASSLALVQGKEDTQYFGPGTRLTVL.

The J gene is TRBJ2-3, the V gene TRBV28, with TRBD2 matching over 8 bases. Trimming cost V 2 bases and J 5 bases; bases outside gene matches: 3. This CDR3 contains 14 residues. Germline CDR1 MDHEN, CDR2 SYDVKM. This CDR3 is CASSLGAGVDTQYF. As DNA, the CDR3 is TGTGCCAGCAGTTTAGGAGCGGGAGTAGATACGCAGTATTTT. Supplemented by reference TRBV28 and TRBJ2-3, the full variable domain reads DVKVTQSSRYLVKRTGEKVFLECVQDMDHENMFWYRQDPGLGLRLIYFSYDVKMKEKGDIPEGYSVSREKKERFSLILESASTNQTSMYLCASSLGAGVDTQYFGPGTRLTVL.

CDR3 region: CASSFGMNTEAFF. For the CDR3, the DNA is TGCGCCAGCAGCTTCGGGATGAACACTGAAGCTTTCTTT. This sequence joins TRBV5-1 and TRBJ1-1; D is unclear. This CDR3 region has 13 residues. Germline V gene data show CDR1 as SGHRS and CDR2 as YFSETQ. Trimming left V 2 bases short and J 0 bases short, with 5 bases between. Drawing the rest from reference TRBV5-1 and TRBJ1-1, the complete variable domain is KAGVTQTPRYLIKTRGQQVTLSCSPISGHRSVSWYQQTPGQGLQFLFEYFSETQRNKGNFPGRFSGRQFSNSRSEMNVSTLELGDSALYLCASSFGMNTEAFFGQGTRLTVV.

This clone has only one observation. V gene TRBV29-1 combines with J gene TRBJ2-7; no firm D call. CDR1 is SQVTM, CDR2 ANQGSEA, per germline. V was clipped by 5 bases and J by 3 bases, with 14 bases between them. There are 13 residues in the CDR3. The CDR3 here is CSVRRPLGYEQYF. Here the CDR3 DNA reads TGCAGCGTTCGTCGACCCCTAGGCTACGAGCAGTACTTC.

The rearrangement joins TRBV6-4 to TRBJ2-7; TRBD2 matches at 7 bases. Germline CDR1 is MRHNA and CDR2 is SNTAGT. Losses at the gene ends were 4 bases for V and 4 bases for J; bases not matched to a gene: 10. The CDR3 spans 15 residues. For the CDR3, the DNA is TGTGCCAGCAGTGCCGGTGGCGGGAGCCCTTACGAGCAGTACTTC. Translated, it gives CASSAGGGSPYEQYF.

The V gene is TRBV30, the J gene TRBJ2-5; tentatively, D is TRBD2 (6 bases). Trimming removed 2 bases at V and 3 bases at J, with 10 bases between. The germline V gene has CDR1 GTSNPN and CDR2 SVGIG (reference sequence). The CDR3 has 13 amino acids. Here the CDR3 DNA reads TGTGCCTGGAGTAGGAGGGAAAAAGAGACCCAGTACTTC. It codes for CAWSRREKETQYF.

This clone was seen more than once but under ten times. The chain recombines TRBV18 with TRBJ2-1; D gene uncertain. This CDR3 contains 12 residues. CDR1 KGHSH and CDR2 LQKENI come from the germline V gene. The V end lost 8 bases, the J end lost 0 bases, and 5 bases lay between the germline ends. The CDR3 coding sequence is TGTGCCAGCCACACCTCCTACAATGAGCAGTTCTTC. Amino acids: CASHTSYNEQFF.

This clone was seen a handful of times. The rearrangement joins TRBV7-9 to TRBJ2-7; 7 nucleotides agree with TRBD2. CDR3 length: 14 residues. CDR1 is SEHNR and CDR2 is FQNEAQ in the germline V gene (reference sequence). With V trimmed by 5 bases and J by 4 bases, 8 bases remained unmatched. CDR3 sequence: CASSPLAAGYEQYF. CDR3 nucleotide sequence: TGTGCCAGCAGCCCCCTGGCAGCGGGGTACGAGCAGTACTTC.

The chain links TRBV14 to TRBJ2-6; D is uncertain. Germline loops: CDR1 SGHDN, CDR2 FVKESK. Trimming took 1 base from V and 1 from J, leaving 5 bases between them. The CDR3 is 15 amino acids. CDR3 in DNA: TGTGCCAGCAGCCAAGGGAGTTCTGGGGCCAACGTCCTGACTTTC. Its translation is CASSQGSSGANVLTF.

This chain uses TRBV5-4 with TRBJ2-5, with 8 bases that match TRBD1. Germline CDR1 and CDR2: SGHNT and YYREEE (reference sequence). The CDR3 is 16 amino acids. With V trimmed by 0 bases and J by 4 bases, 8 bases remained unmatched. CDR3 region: CASSLALGQGLETQYF. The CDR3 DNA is TGTGCCAGCAGCTTGGCCTTAGGACAGGGTTTAGAGACCCAGTACTTC.

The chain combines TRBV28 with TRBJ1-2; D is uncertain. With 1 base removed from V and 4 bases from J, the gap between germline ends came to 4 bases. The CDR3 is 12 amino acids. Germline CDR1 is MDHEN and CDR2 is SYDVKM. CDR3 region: CASSLSGYGYTF. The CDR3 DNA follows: TGTGCCAGCAGTTTATCCGGCTATGGCTACACCTTC.

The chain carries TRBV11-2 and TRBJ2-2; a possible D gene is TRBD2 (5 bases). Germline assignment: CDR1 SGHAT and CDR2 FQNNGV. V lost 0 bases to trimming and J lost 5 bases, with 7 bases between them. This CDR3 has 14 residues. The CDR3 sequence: CASSLERATGELFF. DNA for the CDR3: TGTGCCAGCAGCTTAGAGAGGGCTACCGGGGAGCTGTTTTTT.

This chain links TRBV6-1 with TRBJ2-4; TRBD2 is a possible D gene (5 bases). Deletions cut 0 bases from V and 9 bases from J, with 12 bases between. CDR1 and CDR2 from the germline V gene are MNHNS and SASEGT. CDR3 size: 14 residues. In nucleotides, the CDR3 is TGTGCCAGCAGTGAAGCTGTCAGCGAGGGCATTCAGTACTTC. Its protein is CASSEAVSEGIQYF.

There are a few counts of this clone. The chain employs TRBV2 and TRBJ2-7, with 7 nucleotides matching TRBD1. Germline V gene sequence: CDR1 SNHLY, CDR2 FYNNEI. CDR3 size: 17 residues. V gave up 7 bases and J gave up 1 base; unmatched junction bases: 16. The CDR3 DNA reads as TGTGCCAGCACCACACCGGCGTGGGACAGCGCTTCCTACGAGCAGTACTTC. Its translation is CASTTPAWDSASYEQYF.

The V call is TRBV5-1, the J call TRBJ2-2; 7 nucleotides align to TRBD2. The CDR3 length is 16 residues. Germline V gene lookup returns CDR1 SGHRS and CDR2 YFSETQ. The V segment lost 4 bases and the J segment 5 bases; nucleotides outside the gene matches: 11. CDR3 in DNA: TGCGCCAGCAGCCGCAACGGGAGGCCAGGAACCGGGGAGCTGTTTTTT. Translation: CASSRNGRPGTGELFF.

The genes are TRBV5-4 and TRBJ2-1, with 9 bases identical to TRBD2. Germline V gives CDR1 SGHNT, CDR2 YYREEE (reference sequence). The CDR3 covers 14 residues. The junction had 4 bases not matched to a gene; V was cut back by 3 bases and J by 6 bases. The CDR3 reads CASSSGTSINEQFF. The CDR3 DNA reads TGTGCCAGCAGCTCCGGGACTAGCATCAATGAGCAGTTCTTC.

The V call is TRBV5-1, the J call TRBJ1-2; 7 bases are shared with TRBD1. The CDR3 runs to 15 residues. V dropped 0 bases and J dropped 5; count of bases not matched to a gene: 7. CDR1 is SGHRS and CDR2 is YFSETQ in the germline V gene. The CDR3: CASSLDRGLKYGYTF. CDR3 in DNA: TGCGCCAGCAGCTTGGATAGGGGGCTAAAATATGGCTACACCTTC.

DNA of the CDR3: TGTGCCATCAGTGAGTCGACAGGGGTCGAGGAAAAACTGTTTTTT. It codes for CAISESTGVEEKLFF. This chain links TRBV10-3 with TRBJ1-4; TRBD1 matches 8 bases. The length of the CDR3 is 15 residues. V lost 0 bases, J lost 8 bases, and 5 bases stayed unmatched. The V gene's germline CDR1 is ENHRY and CDR2 SYGVKD.

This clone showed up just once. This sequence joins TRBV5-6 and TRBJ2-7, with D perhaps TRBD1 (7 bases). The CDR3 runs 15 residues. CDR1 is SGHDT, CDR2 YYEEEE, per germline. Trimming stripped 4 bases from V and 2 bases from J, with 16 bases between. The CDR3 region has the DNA TGTGCCAGCAGCCCGGAGGGACAGACAACCTACGAGCAGTACTTC. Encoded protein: CASSPEGQTTYEQYF. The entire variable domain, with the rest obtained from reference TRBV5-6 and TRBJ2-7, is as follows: DAGVTQSPTHLIKTRGQQVTLRCSPKSGHDTVSWYQQALGQGPQFIFQYYEEEERQRGNFPDRFSGHQFPNYSSELNVNALLLGDSALYLCASSPEGQTTYEQYFGPGTRLTVT.